This T cell receptor (beta chain) was sequenced for a study of Graves' ophthalmopathy and Graves' hyperthyroidism. The CDR3 is 13 amino acids. The germline V gene has CDR1 PRHDT and CDR2 FYEKMQ (reference sequence). Worth noting for this clonotype: The junction does not match germline at one end; this may be a read error.

The TCR beta CDR3 regions underwent amplification from RNA transcripts. Following a first-round RT-PCR that used HTBI primers, a second-round multiplex PCR was carried out. TCRdb ran MiXCR on the multiplex PCR reads and lists one entry per CDR3 protein. Of 500,000 to 700,000 distinct CDR3 sequences listed, about two fifths are singletons. This TCR was recovered from an adult man with Graves' hyperthyroidism. This chain uses TRBV13 with TRBJ1-1; D possibly corresponds to TRBD1 (5 bases). Input material: peripheral blood or thyroid tissue (not recorded which). In DNA form, the CDR3 reads TGTGCCAGCAGCTTAGCCAGGGTTACTGAAACTTCCTTT. This sequence encodes CASSLARVTETSF.